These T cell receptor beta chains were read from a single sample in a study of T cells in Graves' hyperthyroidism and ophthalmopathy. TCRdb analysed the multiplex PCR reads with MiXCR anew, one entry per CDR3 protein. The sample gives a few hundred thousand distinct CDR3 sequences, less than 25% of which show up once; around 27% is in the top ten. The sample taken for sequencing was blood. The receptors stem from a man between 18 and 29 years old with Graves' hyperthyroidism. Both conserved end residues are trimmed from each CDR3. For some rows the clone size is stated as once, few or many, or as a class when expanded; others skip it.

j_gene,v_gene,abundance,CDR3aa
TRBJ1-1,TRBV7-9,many,ASSFGVVTEAF
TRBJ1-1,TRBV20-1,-,SARDLRNHNTEAF
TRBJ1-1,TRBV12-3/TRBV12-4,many,ASSLQGAGEAF
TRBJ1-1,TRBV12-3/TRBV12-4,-,ASIRANTEAF
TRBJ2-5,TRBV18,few,ASSPRQQETQY
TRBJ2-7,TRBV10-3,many,AISESISYEQY
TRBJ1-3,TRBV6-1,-,ASRTGPGDGTIY
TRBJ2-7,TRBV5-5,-,ASTTRALTYEQY
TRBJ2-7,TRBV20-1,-,SARLLRGPLTYEQY
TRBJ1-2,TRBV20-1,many,SARGLAQGFYGYT
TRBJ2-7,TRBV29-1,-,SGSSGTVYEQY
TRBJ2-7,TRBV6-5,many,ASSPTGRDEQY
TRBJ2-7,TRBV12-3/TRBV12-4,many,ASSLSSGGSEQY
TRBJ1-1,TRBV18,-,ASSPWRANTEAF
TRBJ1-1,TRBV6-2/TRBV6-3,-,ASIVGTGTEAF
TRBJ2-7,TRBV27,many,ASSFQGAGNEQY
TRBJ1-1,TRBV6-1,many,ATSLTGMTEAF
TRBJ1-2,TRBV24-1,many,ATSAGHYYGYT
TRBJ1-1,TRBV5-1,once,ASSLAEGGHNTEAF
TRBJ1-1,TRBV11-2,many,ASSDGTGLGGSTEAF
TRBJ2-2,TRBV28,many,ASSLWGANTGELF
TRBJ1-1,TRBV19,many,ASRIWDGGTEAF